This T cell receptor beta chain is from a study of T cells in Graves' hyperthyroidism and ophthalmopathy. From RNA transcripts, TCR beta CDR3 regions were amplified. A set of HTBI primers served as the primers for a first-round RT-PCR of the TCR CDR3. TCRdb used MiXCR to reprocess the multiplex PCR reads, holding one entry per CDR3 protein. The sample has more than 350,000 distinct CDR3 sequences, over 12% seen once; the top ten hold roughly 19%. Germline V gene data show CDR1 as MNHNS and CDR2 as SASEGT. There are 16 residues in the CDR3. V was clipped by 4 bases and J by 5 bases; unmatched bases: 8. This clonotype has at least ten counts.

The material sequenced was blood. J is TRBJ2-3 and V is TRBV6-1, with 11 bases matching TRBD2. The sequence derives from a woman aged 60-75 years with Graves' ophthalmopathy. This CDR3 is CASSASGRTSGDTQYF. Written as DNA, the CDR3 is TGTGCCAGCAGTGCTAGCGGGAGGACCTCCGGAGATACGCAGTATTTT.